The 26 T cell receptor beta chains reported below all come from one sample, sequenced in a study of identical twins' blood T cells. MiXCR, applied by TCRdb to the 5' RACE reads, yields one record per CDR3 protein. Of a few hundred thousand distinct CDR3 sequences listed, 28% are singletons. The material sequenced was PBMCs. Source of these receptors: a woman aged 18 to 55 in good health.

The chain has TRBV11-2 and TRBJ2-1, with D maybe TRBD1 (6 bases). This CDR3 is 14 amino acids long. The V end lost 8 bases, the J end lost 1 base, and 12 bases lay between the germline ends. CDR1 is SGHAT and CDR2 is FQNNGV in the germline V gene. The CDR3 nucleotides read TGTGCCAGCCGTGGGGACATTTCCTACAATGAGCAGTTCTTC. Protein product: CASRGDISYNEQFF.

As concerns this clonotype: The junction and the germline gene differ at one end; a read error may be behind it. The V and J genes are TRBV5-6 and TRBJ2-4; a weak D match, TRBD2 (6 bases). Per germline, CDR1 SGHDT and CDR2 YYEEEE. CDR3 length: 12 residues. The CDR3 sequence: CASGGAKNIRYF. The CDR3 DNA is TGTGCCAGCGGCGGGGCCAAAAACATTCGGTACTTC.

A note on this clonotype: Just one base apart from a much larger clone, this may be a read error. The CDR3 sequence: CVSTAGAGTEAFF. In DNA, the CDR3 is TGTGTCAGCACGGCAGGGGCTGGCACTGAAGCTTTCTTT. J is TRBJ1-1 and V is TRBV2; possibly TRBD1 for D (6 bases). CDR3 length: 13 residues. CDR1 is SNHLY, CDR2 FYNNEI, per germline. Based on the CDR3 plus reference TRBV2 and TRBJ1-1, the full variable domain is EPEVTQTPSHQVTQMGQEVILRCVPISNHLYFYWYRQILGQKVEFLVSFYNNEISEKSEIFDDQFSVERPDGSNFTLKIRSTKLEDSAMYFCVSTAGAGTEAFFGQGTRLTVV.

Of note for this clonotype: At one end, the junction sequence differs from germline, possibly due to a read error. The genes are TRBV7-3 and TRBJ1-1, with 10 bases that match TRBD1. The germline V gene encodes CDR1 SGHTA and CDR2 FQGTGA. This CDR3 spans 15 amino acids. CDR3 DNA sequence: TGTGCCAGCAGCATGGGACAGGGGTTTGGCACTGAAGCCTTCTTT. Its protein product is CASSMGQGFGTEAFF.

The CDR3 DNA follows: TGTGCCAGCAGTGAAAATAGTAGGGAGAGAAGCTACACCTTC. The encoded protein is CASSENSRERSYTF. The chain has TRBV6-1 and TRBJ1-2; D not certain. The germline V gene encodes CDR1 MNHNS and CDR2 SASEGT. The CDR3 contains 14 residues. V lost 2 bases, J lost 9 bases, and 16 bases lay in between.

For this clonotype: This may come from a read error, since a much larger clone is one base off. CDR3 coding DNA: TGCAGCGTTGACGACAGTTCGGACACCATATATTTT. Translating gives CSVDDSSDTIYF. The V call is TRBV29-1, the J call TRBJ1-3, with TRBD1 as a possible D gene (5 bases). This CDR3 is 12 amino acids long. Germline CDR1 is SQVTM and CDR2 is ANQGSEA. V gave up 3 bases and J gave up 8 bases, with 11 bases separating them.

The chain couples TRBV27 to TRBJ2-3; 12 nucleotides line up with TRBD2. The CDR3 runs to 17 residues. Germline V gene data show CDR1 as MNHEY and CDR2 as SMNVEV (reference sequence). V lost 4 bases and J lost 1; bases outside the gene matches: 6. CDR3 sequence reads: CASSSSGLAGRTDTQYF. The CDR3 DNA is TGTGCCAGCAGTTCCTCAGGACTAGCGGGACGCACAGATACGCAGTATTTT.

The gene calls are TRBV18 and TRBJ1-6; 11 nucleotides align to TRBD1. V lost 2 bases and J lost 7; bases outside the gene matches: 4. The CDR3 consists of 16 residues. Per germline, CDR1 KGHSH and CDR2 LQKENI. The CDR3 region is CASSPGQGAWNSPLHF. CDR3 nucleotide sequence: TGTGCCAGCTCACCAGGACAGGGGGCTTGGAATTCACCCCTCCACTTT.

The genes are TRBV11-1 and TRBJ2-1; TRBD2 is a possible D gene (6 bases). This CDR3 has 15 residues. Per the germline V gene, CDR1 is SGHAT and CDR2 is FQDESV (reference sequence). V shed 5 bases and J shed 2 bases, with 13 bases lying between them. The DNA for the CDR3 is TGTGCCAGCAGCCGAAACACGGGAGCCTACAATGAGCAGTTCTTC. It codes for CASSRNTGAYNEQFF.

About this clonotype itself: An end of the junction differs from the germline gene, which may be a read error. V gene TRBV5-1 combines with J gene TRBJ2-1; possibly TRBD1 or TRBD2 for D (5 bases each). CDR1 is SGHRS and CDR2 is YFSETQ in the germline V gene. The CDR3 has 13 residues. CDR3 in DNA: TGCGCGAGCAGCTCCATGGGGGACAATGAGCAGTTCTTC. Translating gives CASSSMGDNEQFF.

For this clonotype: At one boundary the junction diverges from the germline segment, which might be a read error. The chain links TRBV7-9 to TRBJ1-1, with a possible D match to TRBD1 (6 bases). This CDR3 comprises 13 residues. CDR1 SEHNR and CDR2 FQNEAQ come from the germline V gene (reference sequence). For the CDR3, the DNA is TGTGCCAGCATCTTAGGGGGAACTACTGAAGCTTTCTTT. Its translation is CASILGGTTEAFF.

This clonotype is a singleton in its sample. J is TRBJ1-1 and V is TRBV18; possible D gene TRBD1, 5 bases. The CDR3 contains 15 residues. V was cut by 3 bases and J by 1 base, with 12 bases left in between. The germline V gene encodes CDR1 KGHSH and CDR2 LQKENI. Here the CDR3 reads CASSPQGTPNTEAFF. CDR3 sequence (DNA): TGTGCCAGCTCACCCCAGGGTACCCCGAACACTGAAGCTTTCTTT.

J is TRBJ1-1 and V is TRBV29-1; TRBD1 is a possible D gene (5 bases). The CDR3 has 12 amino acids. Germline CDR1 and CDR2: SQVTM and ANQGSEA. With 4 bases removed from V and 5 bases from J, the gap between germline ends came to 11 bases. CDR3 amino acids: CSVARVGTEAFF. CDR3 DNA sequence: TGCAGCGTTGCCAGGGTCGGGACTGAAGCTTTCTTT.

Remarks on this clonotype: One end of the junction varies from germline; a read error may be responsible. The V call is TRBV7-2, the J call TRBJ2-4; no clear D gene. This CDR3 comprises 17 residues. Germline loops: CDR1 SGHTA, CDR2 FQGNSA. The CDR3 region is CARSLRPAGLAKNIQYF. The CDR3 coding sequence is TGTGCCCGCAGCTTACGTCCCGCCGGATTAGCCAAAAACATTCAGTACTTC.

This chain connects TRBV28 to TRBJ2-3; the match to TRBD2 covers 9 bases. The germline gives CDR1 MDHEN, CDR2 SYDVKM. V shed 6 bases and J 5 bases; nucleotides not matched to a gene: 6. CDR3 length: 14 amino acids. In nucleotides, the CDR3 is TGTGCCAGCAGCGGACTAGCGAGAGAAGATACGCAGTATTTT. Translated, it gives CASSGLAREDTQYF.

In this sample, this clonotype turned up once. This rearrangement joins TRBV20-1 to TRBJ2-7; TRBD2 matches 9 bases. The V and J ends lost 4 bases and 2 bases, in that order; junction bases with no gene match: 6. Germline V gene lookup returns CDR1 DFQATT and CDR2 SNEGSKA (reference sequence). This CDR3 contains 14 residues. The CDR3 nucleotides read TGCAGTGCTAAGTTAGCGGGAGTGCCCTACGAGCAGTACTTC. This encodes CSAKLAGVPYEQYF.

This rearrangement joins TRBV7-6 to TRBJ1-3, with no clear D. V was cut by 5 bases and J by 1 base, with 9 bases left in between. Germline V lookup: CDR1 SGHVS, CDR2 FNYEAQ. The CDR3 loop spans 14 amino acids. CDR3 DNA sequence: TGTGCCAGCAGCCGAGGGATATCTGGAAACACCATATATTTT. Translating it yields CASSRGISGNTIYF.

This clonotype was seen ten or more times. V and J are TRBV29-1 and TRBJ2-7, with D perhaps TRBD2 (6 bases). The CDR3 is made up of 13 amino acids. Germline CDR1 reads SQVTM; CDR2 reads ANQGSEA. The V and J ends lost 3 bases and 6 bases respectively, with 15 bases between them. The CDR3, as DNA: TGCAGCGTTGATAGGTCAGGCGGGACCGAGCAGTACTTC. This translates into CSVDRSGGTEQYF.

This clonotype came up many times. The V call is TRBV27, the J call TRBJ2-7; no reliable D call. The CDR3 extends over 11 amino acids. V was trimmed by 5 bases and J by 3 bases, leaving 5 bases between them. Germline V gene lookup returns CDR1 MNHEY and CDR2 SMNVEV (reference sequence). CDR3 DNA: TGTGCCAGCAGTCATAACTACGAGCAGTACTTC. Amino acids: CASSHNYEQYF.

The chain joins TRBV2 to TRBJ1-5; D is ambiguous. V lost 3 bases to trimming and J lost 9 bases, with 9 bases between them. Germline-derived CDR1 and CDR2 are SNHLY and FYNNEI. The CDR3 sequence is 12 residues long. CDR3 sequence: CASSDSRWPQHF. CDR3 nucleotide sequence: TGTGCCAGCAGTGATAGCCGGTGGCCCCAGCATTTT.

The rearrangement joins TRBV12-5 to TRBJ1-5, with D hard to call. Germline assignment: CDR1 LGHNT and CDR2 FRNRAP. The CDR3 has 12 amino acids. Trimming took off 7 bases at V and 6 bases at J, with 10 bases between the two ends. The CDR3 loop is CASARPPQPQHF. The CDR3 DNA is TGTGCTAGTGCCCGCCCCCCTCAGCCCCAGCATTTT.

J is TRBJ2-2 and V is TRBV19, with 7 bases matching TRBD1. The CDR3 extends over 14 amino acids. CDR1 and CDR2 from the germline V gene are LNHDA and SQIVND (reference sequence). With V trimmed by 6 bases and J by 0 bases, 1 base remained unmatched. For the CDR3, the DNA is TGTGCCAGTAGCGACAGGGCGAACACCGGGGAGCTGTTTTTT. It specifies CASSDRANTGELFF.

V is TRBV7-9 and J is TRBJ2-1, with D possibly being TRBD1 (5 bases). The V and J ends lost 5 bases and 5 bases respectively, with 13 bases between them. The length of the CDR3 is 14 residues. Germline lookup yields CDR1 SEHNR and CDR2 FQNEAQ (reference sequence). The CDR3 protein is CASSARPTDNEQFF. The CDR3 coding sequence is TGTGCCAGCAGCGCCCGGCCGACAGACAATGAGCAGTTCTTC.

This clonotype appeared a few times. This sequence joins TRBV9 and TRBJ2-2; 7 bases match TRBD2. Per germline, CDR1 SGDLS and CDR2 YYNGEE. This CDR3 is built from 17 residues. V gave up 0 bases and J gave up 8 bases; unmatched junction bases: 13. CDR3 sequence: CASSVGGTGLTSGELFF. In nucleotides, the CDR3 is TGTGCCAGCAGCGTAGGCGGAACGGGACTAACGTCTGGGGAGCTGTTTTTT.

This clonotype was counted once. This chain uses TRBV2 with TRBJ2-2; D is ambiguous. The CDR3 length is 14 residues. V lost 5 bases and J 0 bases, leaving 7 bases between the germline ends. Germline V gives CDR1 SNHLY, CDR2 FYNNEI. CDR3: CASSSLTNTGELFF. CDR3 coding DNA: TGTGCCAGCAGTAGCCTTACGAACACCGGGGAGCTGTTTTTT.

The chain uses TRBV5-4 and TRBJ2-1, with D unclear. Germline lookup yields CDR1 SGHNT and CDR2 YYREEE (reference sequence). V lost 10 bases, J lost 5 bases, and 10 bases lay in between. The CDR3 has 11 amino acids. The CDR3 bases are TGTGCCGGAGAGGAGAACAATGAGCAGTTCTTC. Its protein product is CAGEENNEQFF.